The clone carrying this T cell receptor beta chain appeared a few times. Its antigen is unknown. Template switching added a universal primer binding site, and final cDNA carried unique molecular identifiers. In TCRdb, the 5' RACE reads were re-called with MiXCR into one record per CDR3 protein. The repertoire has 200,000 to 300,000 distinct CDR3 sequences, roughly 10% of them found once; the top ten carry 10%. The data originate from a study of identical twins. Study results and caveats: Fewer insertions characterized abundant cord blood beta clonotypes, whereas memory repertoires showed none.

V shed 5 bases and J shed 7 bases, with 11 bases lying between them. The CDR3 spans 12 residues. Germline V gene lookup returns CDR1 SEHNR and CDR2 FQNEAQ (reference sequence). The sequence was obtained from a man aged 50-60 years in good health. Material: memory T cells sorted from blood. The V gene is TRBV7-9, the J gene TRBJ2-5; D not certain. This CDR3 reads CASSPELGTQYF. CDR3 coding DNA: TGTGCCAGCAGCCCAGAGTTGGGGACCCAGTACTTC.